This TCR beta chain was identified in a study of T cell responses to AZD1222 COVID-19 vaccine. General study results and limits: Across spike, vaccine-associated CD4 TCRs were found, dominant at 160-218 and 743-854. Spike-specific TCR breadth and depth were elevated following two AZD1222 doses. Females outnumbered males among donors, who were mostly white British; clonal diversity was possibly underestimated.

Assay used: immunoSEQ multiplex PCR; TCRdb lists only in-frame clones, some missing. Here the sample spans over 150,000 clones, about 88% being singletons. Concerning this clone: Antigen specificity is unknown.

This sample comprised peripheral blood, obtained on day 0 of AZD1222 vaccination. The TCR sequence derives from an adult in good health.

CDR3 nucleotides: TGCAGCGCCTATGGTTCAGGGAACACTGAAGCTTTCTTT. It specifies CSAYGSGNTEAFF. The V and J genes are TRBV29-1 and TRBJ1-1; no reliable D call. Trimming left V 7 bases short and J 1 base short, with 13 bases between. Germline loops: CDR1 SQVTM, CDR2 ANQGSEA. The CDR3 runs to 13 residues.